This record covers a single T cell receptor (beta chain). Its antigen is still unknown. The data were taken from a study of T cell responses to AZD1222 COVID-19 vaccine. Looking at the study overall: Investigators merged groups given second doses at roughly 4 or roughly 12 weeks.

Trimming cost V 6 bases and J 2 bases, with 10 bases left between them. This CDR3 is 12 amino acids long. The V gene's germline CDR1 is SQVTM and CDR2 ANQGSEA. TCRdb's copy holds only in-frame clones and misses some; the assay was immunoSEQ multiplex PCR. The sample comprises more than 100,000 clones, approximately 90% of which are singletons, and 2.4% rests with the top ten. Broader study findings: Without day 14 samples, only post-peak T cell repertoires were studied.

This chain uses TRBV29-1 with TRBJ2-5, with a tentative D call TRBD2 (5 bases). The sequence derives from an adult in good health. The specimen comprised peripheral blood, sampled on day 0 of AZD1222 vaccination. CDR3 in DNA: TGCAGCGTAGCGGTAGTACAAGAGACCCAGTACTTC. Translated: CSVAVVQETQYF.